What follows describes a single T cell receptor (beta chain). The CDR3 consists of 13 residues. Germline assignment: CDR1 KGHSH and CDR2 LQKENI. Trimming removed 3 bases at V and 5 bases at J, with 8 bases between. The record originates from a study of blood T cell repertoires in COVID-19. Study-level background: Donors in the United States, Italy and Spain gave samples during acute or convalescent COVID-19. T cells, B-cell-depleted T cells, or PBMCs provided the cDNA or gDNA that served as material.

In the source study's methods: Amplifying reference gene primers gave estimates of nucleated cell counts. Some clones are missing from TCRdb's copy, which holds only in-frame ones; the method was immunoSEQ multiplex PCR. The DNA was the basis for D and trimming; V, J and clone size are from that table. The top ten clones hold approximately 17% of a sample with approximately 76,000 clones, 85% to 90% of them seen once. The chain has TRBV18 and TRBJ1-5; no clear D. Sequenced material: peripheral blood. The sequence was collected from an elderly man in a cohort sampled during active COVID-19. CDR3 sequence reads: CASSPGRDQPQHF. The DNA for the CDR3 is TGTGCCAGCTCACCGGGGAGGGATCAGCCCCAGCATTTT.